These 29 T cell receptor beta chains originate from one sample sequenced in a study of OX40 agonist ivuxolimab in advanced cancers. TCRdb keeps only in-frame clones here, not all; method: immunoSEQ multiplex PCR. The table has tens of thousands of clones, about 80% seen once. The sequencing here drew on CD4+ or CD8+ T cells sorted from blood, taken in a trial of the OX40 agonist ivuxolimab. The receptors derive from an adult with an advanced solid tumor such as melanoma, head and neck, liver or kidney cancer.

The chain has TRBV5-1 and TRBJ2-3; 9 bases agree with TRBD2. The germline gives CDR1 SGHRS, CDR2 YFSETQ. The V and J ends lost 0 bases and 4 bases, in that order; junction bases with no gene match: 15. This CDR3 spans 19 amino acids. The chain's CDR3 is CASSLVFAGGAVGSDTQYF. CDR3 nucleotides: TGCGCCAGCAGCTTGGTATTCGCGGGGGGGGCCGTCGGGTCAGATACGCAGTATTTT.

The chain recombines TRBV18 with TRBJ1-6, with D tentatively TRBD1 (6 bases). Per the germline V gene, CDR1 is KGHSH and CDR2 is LQKENI. V was shortened by 2 bases and J by 0 bases, with 17 bases between the two germline ends. The CDR3 is 19 residues long. The CDR3 DNA sequence: TGTGCCAGCTCACCATTTTTCGGGCAGGGGAGCTCCTATAATTCACCCCTCCACTTT. Its translation: CASSPFFGQGSSYNSPLHF.

The genes are TRBV6-1 and TRBJ2-6; the D gene is possibly TRBD1 (5 bases). The length of the CDR3 is 16 residues. Deletions cut 2 bases from V and 1 base from J, with 9 bases between. Germline CDR1 is MNHNS and CDR2 is SASEGT. The CDR3 nucleotides read TGTGCCAGCAGTGAATCCAGGGCTTCTGGGGCCAACGTCCTGACTTTC. Amino acid sequence: CASSESRASGANVLTF.

The chain links TRBV6-6 to TRBJ1-3; TRBD1 aligns across 9 bases. CDR1 is MNHNY, CDR2 SVGAGI, per germline (reference sequence). The CDR3 has 16 amino acids. V was clipped by 7 bases and J by 2 bases; unmatched bases: 9. Here the CDR3 reads CASTTRGDRAGNTIYF. DNA of the CDR3: TGTGCCAGCACCACCAGGGGGGACAGGGCTGGAAACACCATATATTTT.

V gene TRBV4-1 combines with J gene TRBJ2-3; D may match TRBD1 or TRBD2 (6 bases each). The CDR3 is 17 residues long. Germline V gene lookup returns CDR1 MGHRA and CDR2 YSYEKL. The germline V and J ends were trimmed by 1 base and 0 bases, with 14 bases remaining between them. CDR3 region: CASSQGGRGPSTDTQYF. In DNA, the CDR3 is TGCGCCAGCAGCCAAGGGGGTCGGGGGCCAAGCACAGATACGCAGTATTTT.

The rearrangement links TRBV5-1 to TRBJ2-7; no clear D. This CDR3 is 16 amino acids long. Trimming took 0 bases from V and 5 from J, leaving 18 bases between them. Germline CDR1 SGHRS, CDR2 YFSETQ. This chain's CDR3 is CASSLGGSAILHEQYF. The DNA of the CDR3 is TGCGCCAGCAGCTTGGGTGGGTCAGCGATCCTCCACGAGCAGTACTTC.

J is TRBJ1-3 and V is TRBV7-3; TRBD1 matches at 7 bases. Trimming removed 0 bases from V and 2 bases from J; junction bases left unmatched: 4. Germline V gene sequence: CDR1 SGHTA, CDR2 FQGTGA. The CDR3 has 16 amino acids. Here the CDR3 DNA reads TGTGCCAGCAGCTTAACAGGCAGGGGGACTGGAAACACCATATATTTT. This encodes CASSLTGRGTGNTIYF.

This chain uses TRBV5-1 with TRBJ1-4, with D perhaps matching TRBD1 (6 bases). Germline lookup yields CDR1 SGHRS and CDR2 YFSETQ. The germline V and J ends were trimmed by 3 bases and 1 base, with 7 bases remaining between them. The length of the CDR3 is 14 residues. CDR3 region: CASSSDRTNEKLFF. The CDR3 bases are TGCGCCAGCAGCTCGGACAGAACTAATGAAAAACTGTTTTTT.

This clone was recorded a few times. The rearrangement joins TRBV5-1 to TRBJ2-2, with TRBD1 matching over 7 bases. V lost 0 bases to trimming and J lost 5 bases; unmatched junction nucleotides: 4. The CDR3 is made up of 15 amino acids. Germline CDR1 and CDR2: SGHRS and YFSETQ. The CDR3 here is CASSLGQGETGELFF. The CDR3 bases are TGCGCCAGCAGCTTGGGGCAGGGGGAGACCGGGGAGCTGTTTTTT.

The chain joins TRBV7-2 to TRBJ2-3; 11 nucleotides line up with TRBD2. The CDR3 is 17 residues long. With 1 base clipped from V and 5 bases from J, the junction kept 8 bases outside the gene matches. Germline lookup yields CDR1 SGHTA and CDR2 FQGNSA. CDR3 in DNA: TGTGCCAGCAGCTTAGATCTAGCGGGGGGCCGGAGAGATACGCAGTATTTT. Amino acid sequence: CASSLDLAGGRRDTQYF. The full variable domain, in which reference TRBV7-2 and TRBJ2-3 provide the parts outside the CDR3, is GAGVSQSPSNKVTEKGKDVELRCDPISGHTALYWYRQSLGQGLEFLIYFQGNSAPDKSGLPSDRFSAERTGGSVSTLTIQRTQQEDSAVYLCASSLDLAGGRRDTQYFGPGTRLTVL.

The gene calls are TRBV6-5 and TRBJ1-2; D is uncertain. Germline V CDR1 and CDR2: MNHEY, SVGAGI. V dropped 5 bases and J dropped 0 bases, with 4 bases sitting between them. This CDR3 has 12 residues. The CDR3 is CASSQANYGYTF. The CDR3 DNA reads TGTGCCAGCAGTCAGGCTAACTATGGCTACACCTTC.

The chain carries TRBV5-1 and TRBJ2-1; no clear D. V was shortened by 4 bases and J by 7 bases, with 9 bases between the two germline ends. From germline, CDR1 is SGHRS and CDR2 YFSETQ. CDR3 size: 12 residues. CDR3 bases: TGCGCCAGCAGCGATACAGCTAATGAGCAGTTCTTC. This codes for CASSDTANEQFF.

The chain carries TRBV4-2 and TRBJ2-1; D is unclear. The V end lost 3 bases, the J end lost 5 bases, and 23 bases lay between the germline ends. The CDR3 is 18 amino acids. The germline V gene encodes CDR1 LGHNA and CDR2 YNFKEQ. CDR3 sequence: CASSHTERGVLGNNEQFF. The DNA of the CDR3 is TGTGCCAGCAGCCACACAGAGCGCGGAGTCTTAGGGAACAATGAGCAGTTCTTC.

The V and J genes are TRBV5-5 and TRBJ1-2; the D is unclear. This CDR3 has 13 amino acids. CDR1 is SGHKS and CDR2 is YYEKEE in the germline V gene (reference sequence). Trimming stripped 0 bases from V and 8 bases from J, with 11 bases between. The CDR3 DNA follows: TGTGCCAGCAGCTTGGCCGGACCGGTCGGCTACACCTTC. Protein: CASSLAGPVGYTF.

The chain employs TRBV19 and TRBJ1-6; a weak D match, TRBD1 (5 bases). Germline V lookup: CDR1 LNHDA, CDR2 SQIVND (reference sequence). V was clipped by 5 bases and J by 8 bases, with 19 bases between them. The CDR3 consists of 16 residues. CDR3: CASSSVRNLGDSPLHF. CDR3 sequence (DNA): TGTGCCAGTAGTTCGGTTCGGAACCTGGGGGATTCACCCCTCCACTTT.

The J gene is TRBJ1-4, the V gene TRBV9; D unclear. V was clipped by 1 base and J by 4 bases, with 11 bases between them. The CDR3 totals 15 residues. Germline lookup yields CDR1 SGDLS and CDR2 YYNGEE. The CDR3 is CASSVLSQSNEKLFF. In nucleotides, the CDR3 is TGTGCCAGCAGCGTATTGAGCCAGAGTAATGAAAAACTGTTTTTT.

The V and J genes are TRBV6-1 and TRBJ2-7; D uncertain. The germline V and J ends were trimmed by 4 bases and 7 bases, with 8 bases remaining between them. The CDR3 is 11 amino acids. The germline V gene has CDR1 MNHNS and CDR2 SASEGT. CDR3 sequence: CASSVGWEQYF. Here the CDR3 DNA reads TGTGCCAGCAGTGTCGGGTGGGAGCAGTACTTC.

There are a few counts of this clone. The CDR3 DNA is TGTGCCAGCCGGGACGGTTTCGATTCACCCCTCCACTTT. Its protein product is CASRDGFDSPLHF. The rearrangement links TRBV6-5 to TRBJ1-6; the D gene is possibly TRBD1 (5 bases). Between the trimmed V and J ends, which lost 8 bases and 8 bases, there was a span of 13 bases. CDR1 MNHEY and CDR2 SVGAGI come from the germline V gene. The CDR3 loop spans 13 amino acids.

This chain joins TRBV11-1 and TRBJ2-5; 9 bases fit TRBD1. V trimming: 4 bases; J trimming: 6 bases; junction bases outside the gene matches: 18. The CDR3 consists of 18 residues. CDR1 and CDR2 (germline): SGHAT, FQDESV (reference sequence). The CDR3 protein is CASSSGATRADRGKTQYF. In DNA form, the CDR3 reads TGTGCCAGCAGCTCGGGGGCCACGAGGGCCGACAGGGGGAAGACCCAGTACTTC.

The chain is built from TRBV7-3 and TRBJ1-6, with D perhaps matching TRBD1 (5 bases). The V and J ends lost 5 bases and 7 bases respectively, with 12 bases between them. Germline V gives CDR1 SGHTA, CDR2 FQGTGA. This CDR3 comprises 14 residues. The CDR3 bases are TGTGCCAGCAGCCCGGGACTGGAGAATTCACCCCTCCACTTT. Residues: CASSPGLENSPLHF.

This sequence joins TRBV2 and TRBJ2-3, with TRBD2 matching over 13 bases. The CDR3 length is 16 residues. Germline CDR1 is SNHLY and CDR2 is FYNNEI. Germline trimming cut 5 bases from V and 6 bases from J; bases unmatched to any gene: 8. The CDR3 sequence is CASSRLAGGPGDTQYF. The CDR3, as DNA: TGTGCCAGCAGTCGACTAGCGGGGGGCCCTGGGGATACGCAGTATTTT.

The chain employs TRBV7-7 and TRBJ2-5; unclear D gene. This CDR3 is 14 amino acids long. V lost 5 bases and J 2 bases, leaving 12 bases between the germline ends. CDR1 is SSHAT and CDR2 is FNYEAQ in the germline V gene (reference sequence). The CDR3 sequence is CASSPLPGQETQYF. CDR3 nucleotides: TGTGCCAGCAGCCCCCTCCCCGGGCAAGAGACCCAGTACTTC.

The chain is built from TRBV7-9 and TRBJ2-3; D remains unclear. In germline, CDR1 is SEHNR, CDR2 FQNEAQ (reference sequence). V lost 2 bases, J lost 2 bases, and 11 bases lay in between. The CDR3 runs to 15 residues. This CDR3 is CASSLSPGYTDTQYF. CDR3 sequence (DNA): TGTGCCAGCAGCTTAAGCCCAGGTTACACAGATACGCAGTATTTT.

V usage is TRBV5-1 and J usage is TRBJ1-2, with D perhaps matching TRBD1 (5 bases). CDR1 SGHRS and CDR2 YFSETQ come from the germline V gene. The CDR3 extends over 17 amino acids. V lost 3 bases to trimming and J lost 0 bases, with 18 bases between them. The DNA for the CDR3 is TGCGCCAGCAGCTCTGGGGTGGGGGAAATCACTAACTATGGCTACACCTTC. It is translated as CASSSGVGEITNYGYTF.

V and J are TRBV7-6 and TRBJ2-1, with D maybe TRBD2 (6 bases). There are 13 residues in the CDR3. The germline V gene has CDR1 SGHVS and CDR2 FNYEAQ. V was trimmed by 1 base and J by 7 bases, leaving 8 bases between them. Written as DNA, the CDR3 is TGTGCCAGCAGCTTAGTAGCGGCGAATGAGCAGTTCTTC. This translates into CASSLVAANEQFF.

The CDR3 DNA reads TGTGCCAGCAGCGTAGCAGGGGTAGAAGGCTACACCTTC. Its protein product is CASSVAGVEGYTF. The chain uses TRBV9 and TRBJ1-2; possibly TRBD1 for D (6 bases). The CDR3 loop spans 13 amino acids. Germline CDR1 SGDLS, CDR2 YYNGEE. V was pared by 0 bases and J by 8 bases, with 11 bases between.

This chain joins TRBV7-2 and TRBJ2-1; no reliable D call. V was shortened by 5 bases and J by 6 bases, with 11 bases between the two germline ends. CDR1 and CDR2 from the germline V gene are SGHTA and FQGNSA. The length of the CDR3 is 13 residues. The chain's CDR3 is CASSRRVSNEQFF. The DNA for the CDR3 is TGTGCCAGCAGCCGTAGGGTGAGCAATGAGCAGTTCTTC.

DNA for the CDR3: TGTGCCAGCTCACCTCGCAGGGCCTCGGGAGATACGCAGTATTTT. Translated: CASSPRRASGDTQYF. The gene calls are TRBV18 and TRBJ2-3; a weak D match, TRBD1 (5 bases). V was pared by 3 bases and J by 5 bases, with 15 bases between. CDR1 and CDR2 (germline): KGHSH, LQKENI. The CDR3 spans 15 residues.

This clone was detected only a few times. The rearrangement uses TRBV4-1 and TRBJ2-5, with D tentatively TRBD2 (5 bases). The V and J ends lost 0 bases and 10 bases respectively, with 15 bases between them. CDR3 size: 14 residues. Germline V gives CDR1 MGHRA, CDR2 YSYEKL. DNA for the CDR3: TGCGCCAGCAGCCAAGATCCGACGGCGGGTCGCCAGTACTTC. This encodes CASSQDPTAGRQYF.